What follows are 30 T cell receptor beta chains derived from one specimen sequenced in a study of blood T cell repertoires in COVID-19. Here immunoSEQ multiplex PCR was the method, and the copy in TCRdb shows in-frame clones only, minus some. This sample has approximately 230,000 clones, with almost 90% found just once. Sequenced material: PBMCs or T cells enriched from blood (not recorded which). These receptors all stem from a woman between 50 and 59 years old with acute COVID-19.

This clone was seen more than once but under ten times. The chain carries TRBV9 and TRBJ2-1; D possibly corresponds to TRBD2 (6 bases). Per the germline V gene, CDR1 is SGDLS and CDR2 is YYNGEE. V dropped 0 bases and J dropped 9 bases, with 10 bases sitting between them. The CDR3 has 13 residues. CDR3 coding DNA: TGTGCCAGCAGCGTAGTTACTAGCCCTGAGCAGTTCTTC. It encodes CASSVVTSPEQFF. The variable domain in full, completed from reference TRBV9 and TRBJ2-1, reads DSGVTQTPKHLITATGQRVTLRCSPRSGDLSVYWYQQSLDQGLQFLIQYYNGEERAKGNILERFSAQQFPDLHSELNLSSLELGDSALYFCASSVVTSPEQFFGPGTRLTVL.

The chain uses TRBV28 and TRBJ2-1, with TRBD1 matching over 9 bases. The J segment lost 8 bases and the V segment lost 2 bases, leaving 4 bases of the junction unmatched. This CDR3 region has 14 residues. CDR1 is MDHEN and CDR2 is SYDVKM in the germline V gene. The chain's CDR3 is CASSLRDRDHEQFF. The CDR3 DNA follows: TGTGCCAGCAGTTTAAGGGACAGGGACCATGAGCAGTTCTTC.

This chain joins TRBV28 and TRBJ2-7, with D possibly being TRBD2 (5 bases). The V and J ends lost 6 bases and 0 bases respectively, with 15 bases between them. There are 15 residues in the CDR3. Germline CDR1 MDHEN, CDR2 SYDVKM. For the CDR3, the DNA is TGTGCCAGCAGCCCCGGGGTAGCTTCCTCCTACGAGCAGTACTTC. It translates to CASSPGVASSYEQYF.

The chain recombines TRBV18 with TRBJ1-1; 12 nucleotides agree with TRBD1. The CDR3 consists of 16 residues. The germline V gene has CDR1 KGHSH and CDR2 LQKENI. Trimming took 3 bases from V and 5 from J; bases not matched to a gene: 7. CDR3 in amino acids: CASSPGQGAVGTEAFF. As DNA, the CDR3 is TGTGCCAGCTCACCGGGACAGGGGGCTGTCGGGACTGAAGCTTTCTTT.

This chain joins TRBV7-3 and TRBJ2-1; D may be TRBD2 (5 bases). The CDR3 runs to 16 residues. V was pared by 5 bases and J by 7 bases, with 21 bases between. Germline CDR1 and CDR2: SGHTA and FQGTGA. The CDR3 coding sequence is TGTGCCAGCAGCACCTCTCCCACTAGAATGGGGAATGAGCAGTTCTTC. Residues: CASSTSPTRMGNEQFF.

This chain links TRBV4-1 with TRBJ2-5; possibly TRBD2 for D (6 bases). V lost 4 bases, J lost 4 bases, and 10 bases lay in between. The CDR3 consists of 13 residues. Germline V gene sequence: CDR1 MGHRA, CDR2 YSYEKL. Here the CDR3 reads CASSPRDSETQYF. The DNA for the CDR3 is TGCGCCAGCAGCCCCAGGGACTCAGAGACCCAGTACTTC.

With respect to this clone: Other nucleotide sequences in the sample specify the same CDR3. V and J are TRBV9 and TRBJ1-5, with TRBD1 matching 11 bases. This CDR3 is built from 14 residues. The V and J ends lost 3 bases and 7 bases, in that order; junction bases with no gene match: 3. Germline V gene lookup returns CDR1 SGDLS and CDR2 YYNGEE. CDR3 nucleotides: TGTGCCAGCAGCGCTGGGACAGGGGGGCAGCCCCAGCATTTT. It specifies CASSAGTGGQPQHF.

This sequence joins TRBV18 and TRBJ1-1, with D unresolved. CDR1 is KGHSH, CDR2 LQKENI, per germline. The CDR3 loop spans 16 amino acids. V was clipped by 3 bases and J by 7 bases, with 21 bases between them. The DNA of the CDR3 is TGTGCCAGCTCACCCTACCAGCGCCGGCCGAACGGTGAAGCTTTCTTT. This sequence encodes CASSPYQRRPNGEAFF.

The V call is TRBV28, the J call TRBJ1-4, with 9 bases aligning to TRBD1. After removal of 5 bases from V and 8 bases from J, the junction contained 9 bases not matched to a gene. Germline CDR1 is MDHEN and CDR2 is SYDVKM. The CDR3 extends over 15 amino acids. This chain's CDR3 is CASSVYGTGQEKLFF. The CDR3 DNA is TGTGCCAGCAGTGTGTACGGGACAGGGCAAGAAAAACTGTTTTTT.

The table lists this clone with a count of one. The chain has TRBV4-1 and TRBJ2-7, with 15 bases aligning to TRBD2. This CDR3 is 18 amino acids long. Trimming took 4 bases from V and 1 from J; bases not matched to a gene: 8. The germline CDR1 and CDR2 sequences are MGHRA and YSYEKL. CDR3: CASSPGTGLAGGSYEQYF. DNA of the CDR3: TGCGCCAGCAGCCCTGGAACGGGACTAGCGGGAGGATCCTACGAGCAGTACTTC.

The chain employs TRBV21-1 and TRBJ2-2; TRBD1, the D gene given by the table, was not confirmed from the DNA. TRBV21-1 is a listed pseudogene. This CDR3 has 15 residues. The CDR3 loop reads CASSKWGRFAGELFF. The DNA for the CDR3 is TGTGCCAGCAGCAAATGGGGCAGATTCGCCGGGGAGCTGTTTTTT.

The chain combines TRBV30 with TRBJ1-4; possible D gene TRBD1, 6 bases. The CDR3 has 15 amino acids. CDR1 GTSNPN and CDR2 SVGIG come from the germline V gene (reference sequence). V was cut by 2 bases and J by 10 bases, with 20 bases left in between. CDR3 amino acids: CAWSSAGVKVGKLFF. Written as DNA, the CDR3 is TGTGCCTGGAGTTCCGCAGGGGTTAAAGTTGGAAAACTGTTTTTT.

This clone was seen only once. The chain links TRBV29-1 to TRBJ1-2; D call uncertain. The ends were cut back, 3 bases at V and 4 bases at J, with 15 bases in the middle. In germline, CDR1 is SQVTM, CDR2 ANQGSEA. The CDR3 loop spans 14 amino acids. The CDR3 sequence: CSVEWCAGCYGYTF. The CDR3 DNA reads TGCAGCGTTGAGTGGTGTGCAGGATGCTATGGCTACACCTTC.

The V call is TRBV6-5, the J call TRBJ2-7; 7 bases map to TRBD2. Germline CDR1 is MNHEY and CDR2 is SVGAGI. V lost 6 bases to trimming and J lost 5 bases; unmatched junction nucleotides: 13. The CDR3 consists of 15 residues. The DNA for the CDR3 is TGTGCCAGCAGCACCCTGGGAGGGTCAGGGCACGAGCAGTACTTC. This sequence encodes CASSTLGGSGHEQYF.

This sequence joins TRBV5-6 and TRBJ2-7, with D perhaps matching TRBD1 (5 bases). Deletions cut 0 bases from V and 2 bases from J, with 9 bases between. The CDR3 has 14 residues. Germline lookup yields CDR1 SGHDT and CDR2 YYEEEE. CDR3 loop: CASSLGAGTYEQYF. In DNA, the CDR3 is TGTGCCAGCAGCTTGGGTGCAGGGACCTACGAGCAGTACTTC.

This clone showed up just once. In DNA form, the CDR3 reads TGTGCCAGCACCCCGGACAGACGTTATAGCAATCAGCCCCAGCATTTT. It specifies CASTPDRRYSNQPQHF. The rearrangement uses TRBV2 and TRBJ1-5; possibly TRBD1 for D (6 bases). Germline lookup yields CDR1 SNHLY and CDR2 FYNNEI. V lost 7 bases, J lost 0 bases, and 16 bases lay in between. This CDR3 has 16 amino acids.

V and J are TRBV20-1 and TRBJ2-1; 12 bases are a match to TRBD2. Trimming removed 3 bases from V and 7 bases from J; junction bases left unmatched: 7. The CDR3 spans 15 residues. CDR1 and CDR2 (germline): DFQATT, SNEGSKA (reference sequence). The CDR3 region has the DNA TGCAGTGCTAGTCCGACTAGCGGGAGACTAAATGAGCAGTTCTTC. It translates to CSASPTSGRLNEQFF.

This clone has just a few counts. This rearrangement joins TRBV18 to TRBJ1-5; D not resolved. V was pared by 4 bases and J by 0 bases, with 7 bases between. Germline V gene sequence: CDR1 KGHSH, CDR2 LQKENI. The CDR3 spans 14 residues. The CDR3 region has the DNA TGTGCCAGCTCACGCCTAGATAGCAATCAGCCCCAGCATTTT. Translation gives CASSRLDSNQPQHF.

The rearrangement uses TRBV2 and TRBJ1-2; 8 nucleotides agree with TRBD1. Losses at the gene ends were 3 bases for V and 4 bases for J; bases not matched to a gene: 1. CDR3 length: 13 amino acids. Germline CDR1 is SNHLY and CDR2 is FYNNEI. In nucleotides, the CDR3 is TGTGCCAGCAGTGATCAGGGGGCCTATGGCTACACCTTC. Translated, it gives CASSDQGAYGYTF. Full variable domain (outside the CDR3, taken from reference TRBV2 and TRBJ1-2): EPEVTQTPSHQVTQMGQEVILRCVPISNHLYFYWYRQILGQKVEFLVSFYNNEISEKSEIFDDQFSVERPDGSNFTLKIRSTKLEDSAMYFCASSDQGAYGYTFGSGTRLTVV.

This clone was recorded once. The chain couples TRBV3-1 (or the pseudogene TRBV3-2) to TRBJ2-1; 9 positions match TRBD2. This CDR3 spans 16 amino acids. V was pared by 4 bases and J by 0 bases, with 4 bases of the junction left unmatched. Germline V CDR1 and CDR2: LGHDT, YNNKEL (reference sequence). The CDR3 nucleotides read TGTGCCAGCAGCCGGGCTAGCGGGGCCTCCTACAATGAGCAGTTCTTC. It specifies CASSRASGASYNEQFF.

This sequence joins TRBV24-1 and TRBJ2-5; TRBD1 matches 8 bases. This CDR3 is built from 16 residues. Germline V gene sequence: CDR1 KGHDR, CDR2 SFDVKD. Trimming took 1 base from V and 0 from J; bases not matched to a gene: 3. CDR3 DNA: TGTGCCACCAGTGATTTACCGGGACAGGACCAAGAGACCCAGTACTTC. This translates into CATSDLPGQDQETQYF.

This clone was found once. V is TRBV28 and J is TRBJ1-4; D call uncertain. The CDR3 runs to 12 residues. V lost 8 bases, J lost 8 bases, and 12 bases lay in between. Germline values: CDR1 MDHEN, CDR2 SYDVKM. In DNA form, the CDR3 reads TGTGCCAGCTTGAGGGTGAACGAAAAACTGTTTTTT. The encoded protein is CASLRVNEKLFF.

The gene calls are TRBV4-1 and TRBJ2-7; 8 bases are shared with TRBD1. The CDR3 extends over 16 amino acids. V trimming: 0 bases; J trimming: 7 bases; junction bases outside the gene matches: 11. Germline V gene data show CDR1 as MGHRA and CDR2 as YSYEKL. CDR3 protein: CASSQDIGTGGLEQYF. The CDR3 region has the DNA TGCGCCAGCAGCCAAGATATTGGGACAGGTGGATTGGAGCAGTACTTC.

The rearrangement uses TRBV29-1 and TRBJ2-7; TRBD1 agrees at 9 bases. Trimming at V came to 5 bases and at J to 3 bases, leaving 8 bases not matched to a gene. The CDR3 runs 14 residues. Germline CDR1 reads SQVTM; CDR2 reads ANQGSEA. CDR3 in amino acids: CSVRTGQGRYEQYF. The CDR3 DNA is TGCAGCGTTCGAACTGGACAGGGGCGCTACGAGCAGTACTTC.

The chain uses TRBV6-2 or TRBV6-3 and TRBJ2-7; maybe TRBD1 (6 bases). The CDR3 totals 14 residues. V was shortened by 3 bases and J by 7 bases, with 16 bases between the two germline ends. Germline CDR1 MNHEY, CDR2 SVGEGT. Written as DNA, the CDR3 is TGTGCCAGCAGTTATTCTGACAGGTCGCAAGAGCAGTACTTC. Translation gives CASSYSDRSQEQYF.

The genes are TRBV7-8 and TRBJ1-3, with D uncertain. CDR1 SGHVS and CDR2 FQNEAQ come from the germline V gene. V lost 5 bases to trimming and J lost 0 bases, with 17 bases between them. The CDR3 spans 17 residues. The DNA of the CDR3 is TGTGCCAGCAGCAAACCCTCGGGAGGCAGCTCTGGAAACACCATATATTTT. Its protein product is CASSKPSGGSSGNTIYF.

The chain couples TRBV7-8 to TRBJ2-7; 9 nucleotides line up with TRBD1. The CDR3 extends over 15 amino acids. V lost 1 base and J lost 2; bases outside the gene matches: 3. Germline-derived CDR1 and CDR2 are SGHVS and FQNEAQ. CDR3 coding DNA: TGTGCCAGCAGCTTAGACAGGGGGCCACCCTACGAGCAGTACTTC. Translating gives CASSLDRGPPYEQYF.

The chain recombines TRBV7-6 with TRBJ1-1; 7 bases agree with TRBD1. Germline loops: CDR1 SGHVS, CDR2 FNYEAQ. This CDR3 contains 15 residues. The ends lost 1 base at V and 4 bases at J; junction bases unmatched: 6. The CDR3 here is CASSLVSGGSTEAFF. DNA for the CDR3: TGTGCCAGCAGCTTAGTTTCAGGGGGGAGCACTGAAGCTTTCTTT.

The CDR3 sequence: CASSYSTGTHTEAFF. CDR3 sequence (DNA): TGTGCCAGCAGTTACTCGACGGGGACACACACTGAAGCTTTCTTT. The rearrangement links TRBV6-5 to TRBJ1-1; D might be TRBD1 (6 bases). V lost 0 bases, J lost 3 bases, and 11 bases lay in between. Germline-derived CDR1 and CDR2 are MNHEY and SVGAGI. There are 15 residues in the CDR3.

The chain carries TRBV10-1 and TRBJ2-2, with TRBD1 matching over 7 bases. The CDR3 runs to 16 residues. V shed 7 bases, J shed 2 bases, and the junction held 10 bases outside the gene matches. The germline V gene encodes CDR1 WNHNN and CDR2 SYGVQD (reference sequence). As DNA, the CDR3 is TGCGCCAGCACTCCCCCAGGGGACAGTAACACCGGGGAGCTGTTTTTT. Translation: CASTPPGDSNTGELFF.